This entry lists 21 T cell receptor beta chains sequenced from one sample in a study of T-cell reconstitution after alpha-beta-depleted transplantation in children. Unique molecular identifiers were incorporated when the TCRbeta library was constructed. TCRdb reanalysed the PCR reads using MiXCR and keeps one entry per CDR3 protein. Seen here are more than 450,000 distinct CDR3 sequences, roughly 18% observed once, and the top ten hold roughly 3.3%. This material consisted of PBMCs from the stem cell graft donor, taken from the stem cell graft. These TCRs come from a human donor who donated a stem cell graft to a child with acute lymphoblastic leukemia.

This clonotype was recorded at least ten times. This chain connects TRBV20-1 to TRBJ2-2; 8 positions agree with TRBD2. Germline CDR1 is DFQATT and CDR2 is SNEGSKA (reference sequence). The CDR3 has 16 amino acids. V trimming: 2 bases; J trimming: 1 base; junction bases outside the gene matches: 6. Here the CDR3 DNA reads TGCAGTGCTAGACCAAGCGGGAGAAAGAACACCGGGGAGCTGTTTTTT. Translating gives CSARPSGRKNTGELFF.

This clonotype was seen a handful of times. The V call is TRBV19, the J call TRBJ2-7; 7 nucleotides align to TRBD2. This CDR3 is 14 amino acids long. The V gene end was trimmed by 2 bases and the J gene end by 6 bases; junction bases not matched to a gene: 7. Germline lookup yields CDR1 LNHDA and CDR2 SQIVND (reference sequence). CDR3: CASSISAGKIEQYF. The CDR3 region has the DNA TGTGCCAGTAGTATATCAGCGGGGAAGATCGAGCAGTACTTC.

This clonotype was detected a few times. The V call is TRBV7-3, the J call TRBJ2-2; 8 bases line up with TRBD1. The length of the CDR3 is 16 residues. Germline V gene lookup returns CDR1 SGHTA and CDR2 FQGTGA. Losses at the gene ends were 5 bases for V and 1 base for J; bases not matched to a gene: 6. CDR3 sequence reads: CASSPQDRENTGELFF. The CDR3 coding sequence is TGTGCCAGCAGCCCACAGGACAGGGAGAACACCGGGGAGCTGTTTTTT.

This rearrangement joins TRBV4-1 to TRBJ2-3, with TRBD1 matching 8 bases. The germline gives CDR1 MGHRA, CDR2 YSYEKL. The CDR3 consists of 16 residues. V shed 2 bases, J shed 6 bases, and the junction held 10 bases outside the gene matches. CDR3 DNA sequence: TGCGCCAGCAGCCAAACAAAGACAGGGGCTTACGATACGCAGTATTTT. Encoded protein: CASSQTKTGAYDTQYF.

CDR3 region: CATSSRFSGANVLTF. The CDR3, as DNA: TGTGCCACCAGCAGCAGGTTCTCTGGGGCCAACGTCCTGACTTTC. This chain uses TRBV15 with TRBJ2-6; D is unclear. Germline V gives CDR1 LNHNV, CDR2 YYDKDF (reference sequence). The V end lost 3 bases, the J end lost 0 bases, and 6 bases lay between the germline ends. The CDR3 is 15 amino acids.

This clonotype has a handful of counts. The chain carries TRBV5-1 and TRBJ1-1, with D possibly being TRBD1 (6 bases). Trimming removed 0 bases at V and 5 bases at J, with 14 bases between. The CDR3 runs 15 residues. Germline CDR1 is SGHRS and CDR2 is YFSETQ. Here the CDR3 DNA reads TGCGCCAGCAGCTTGGACAGGGCCTTCTGGACTGAAGCTTTCTTT. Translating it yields CASSLDRAFWTEAFF.

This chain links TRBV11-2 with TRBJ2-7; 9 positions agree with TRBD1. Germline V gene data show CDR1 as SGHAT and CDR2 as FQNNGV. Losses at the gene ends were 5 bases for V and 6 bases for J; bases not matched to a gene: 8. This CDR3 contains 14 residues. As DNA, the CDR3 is TGTGCCAGCAGCGCCGGGACAGGGAGGGGCGAGCAGTACTTC. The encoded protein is CASSAGTGRGEQYF.

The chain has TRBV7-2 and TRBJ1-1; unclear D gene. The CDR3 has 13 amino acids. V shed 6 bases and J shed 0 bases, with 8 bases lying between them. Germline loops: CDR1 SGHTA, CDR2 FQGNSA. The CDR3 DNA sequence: TGTGCCAGCAGGACACAGCTGAACACTGAAGCTTTCTTT. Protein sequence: CASRTQLNTEAFF.

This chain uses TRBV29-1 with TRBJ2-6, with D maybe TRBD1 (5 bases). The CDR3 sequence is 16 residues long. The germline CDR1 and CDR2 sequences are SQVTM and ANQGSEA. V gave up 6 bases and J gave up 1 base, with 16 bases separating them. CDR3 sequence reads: CSVHAGPVSGANVLTF. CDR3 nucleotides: TGCAGCGTGCATGCAGGGCCGGTATCTGGGGCCAACGTCCTGACTTTC.

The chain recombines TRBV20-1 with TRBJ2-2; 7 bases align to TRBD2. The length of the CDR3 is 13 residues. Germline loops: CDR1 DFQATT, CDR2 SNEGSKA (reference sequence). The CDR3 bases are TGCAGGGCTGGCGGGAGCACGGGCGGGGAGCTGTTTTTT. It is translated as CRAGGSTGGELFF.

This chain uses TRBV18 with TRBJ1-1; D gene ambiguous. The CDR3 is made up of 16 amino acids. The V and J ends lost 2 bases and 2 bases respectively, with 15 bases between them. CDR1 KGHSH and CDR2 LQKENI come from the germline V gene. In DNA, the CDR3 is TGTGCCAGCTCACCAACCGACTTTCCCGGAAACACTGAAGCTTTCTTT. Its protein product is CASSPTDFPGNTEAFF.

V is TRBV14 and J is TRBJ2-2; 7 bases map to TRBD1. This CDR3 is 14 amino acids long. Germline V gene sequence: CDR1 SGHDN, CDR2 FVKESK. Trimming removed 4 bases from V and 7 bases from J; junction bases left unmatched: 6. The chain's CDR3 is CASSPRGLSGELFF. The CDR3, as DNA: TGTGCCAGCAGCCCGAGGGGGCTTAGCGGGGAGCTGTTTTTT.

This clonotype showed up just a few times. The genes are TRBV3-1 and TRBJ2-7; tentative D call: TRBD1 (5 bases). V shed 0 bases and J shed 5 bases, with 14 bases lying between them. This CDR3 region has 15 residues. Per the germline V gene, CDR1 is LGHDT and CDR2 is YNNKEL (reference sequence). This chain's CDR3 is CASSQDRTGLDEQYF. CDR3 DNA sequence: TGTGCCAGCAGCCAAGACAGAACAGGTCTCGACGAGCAGTACTTC.

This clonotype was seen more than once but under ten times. DNA of the CDR3: TGTGCCAGCAGCGTAGACGGGGGCACAGATACGCAGTATTTT. Protein sequence: CASSVDGGTDTQYF. The V and J genes are TRBV9 and TRBJ2-3, with a weak D call TRBD2 (5 bases). Germline V gene sequence: CDR1 SGDLS, CDR2 YYNGEE. The CDR3 length is 14 residues. V was trimmed by 0 bases and J by 1 base, leaving 6 bases between them. Full variable domain (missing parts from reference TRBV9 and TRBJ2-3): DSGVTQTPKHLITATGQRVTLRCSPRSGDLSVYWYQQSLDQGLQFLIQYYNGEERAKGNILERFSAQQFPDLHSELNLSSLELGDSALYFCASSVDGGTDTQYFGPGTRLTVL.

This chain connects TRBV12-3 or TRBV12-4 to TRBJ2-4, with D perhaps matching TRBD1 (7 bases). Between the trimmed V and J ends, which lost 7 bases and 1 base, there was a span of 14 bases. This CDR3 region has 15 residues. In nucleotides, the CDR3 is TGTGCCAGCACGGCAGCAGGGGGGGCCAAAAACATTCAGTACTTC. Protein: CASTAAGGAKNIQYF.

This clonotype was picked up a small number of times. The CDR3, as DNA: TGTGCCAGCAGCTTAGGAATAGCGGGAAGGCTCTACGAGCAGTACTTC. This gives the protein CASSLGIAGRLYEQYF. The rearrangement uses TRBV7-8 and TRBJ2-7; TRBD2 agrees at 8 bases. This CDR3 has 16 residues. J gave up 3 bases and V 1 base, and 8 bases lay outside the gene matches. CDR1 is SGHVS, CDR2 FQNEAQ, per germline. Complete variable domain (other parts from reference TRBV7-8 and TRBJ2-7): GAGVSQSPRYKVAKRGQDVALRCDPISGHVSLFWYQQALGQGPEFLTYFQNEAQLDKSGLPSDRFFAERPEGSVSTLKIQRTQQEDSAVYLCASSLGIAGRLYEQYFGPGTRLTVT.

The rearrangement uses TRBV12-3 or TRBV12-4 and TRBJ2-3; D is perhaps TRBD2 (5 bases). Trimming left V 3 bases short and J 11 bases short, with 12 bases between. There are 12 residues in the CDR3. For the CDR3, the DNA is TGTGCCAGCAGTTTGGAGCTGGGGAGGCAGTATTTT. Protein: CASSLELGRQYF.

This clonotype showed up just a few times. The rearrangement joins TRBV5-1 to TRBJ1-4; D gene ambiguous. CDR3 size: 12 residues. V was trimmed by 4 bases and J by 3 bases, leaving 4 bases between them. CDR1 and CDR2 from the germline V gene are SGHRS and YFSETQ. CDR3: CASSAANEKLFF. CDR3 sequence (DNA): TGCGCCAGCAGCGCCGCTAATGAAAAACTGTTTTTT.

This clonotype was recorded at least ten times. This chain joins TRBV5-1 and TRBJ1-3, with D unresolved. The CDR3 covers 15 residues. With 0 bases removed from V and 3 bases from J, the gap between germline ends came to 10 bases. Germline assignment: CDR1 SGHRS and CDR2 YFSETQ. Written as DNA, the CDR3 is TGCGCCAGCAGCTTGGAGGTGGGCTTTGGAAACACCATATATTTT. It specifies CASSLEVGFGNTIYF.

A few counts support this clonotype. The CDR3 sequence: CASSPPLAGGRLAGELFF. In DNA, the CDR3 is TGTGCCAGCAGCCCACCTTTAGCGGGAGGGCGTTTAGCCGGGGAGCTGTTTTTT. J is TRBJ2-2 and V is TRBV4-2; 11 bases align to TRBD2. V was clipped by 4 bases and J by 6 bases; unmatched bases: 13. The germline CDR1 and CDR2 sequences are LGHNA and YNFKEQ. This CDR3 region has 18 residues.

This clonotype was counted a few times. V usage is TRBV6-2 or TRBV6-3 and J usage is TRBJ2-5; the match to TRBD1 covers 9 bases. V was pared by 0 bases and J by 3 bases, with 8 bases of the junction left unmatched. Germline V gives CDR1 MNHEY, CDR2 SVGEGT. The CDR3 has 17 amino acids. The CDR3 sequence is CASSYSPFGQGKETQYF. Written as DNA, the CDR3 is TGTGCCAGCAGTTACTCACCCTTCGGACAGGGGAAAGAGACCCAGTACTTC.